The TCR beta chain described here comes from a study of immune evolution from preneoplasia to lung adenocarcinoma. Study summary: HLA loss of heterozygosity: about 7% AIS, about 15% MIA, 30% to 35% ADC, none AAH. Whole-study findings and limits: Later-stage lesions appeared to have more T cells, more diversity, less clonality. Top clone share appeared to fall from AAH through AIS, MIA, adenocarcinoma.

Each case's diagnosis was confirmed by two pathologists on H&E. This CDR3 has 15 amino acids. Trimming took 5 bases from V and 2 from J, leaving 14 bases between them. CDR1 and CDR2 (germline): SGHRS, YFSETQ. Regarding this clone: As yet, its antigen is unknown.

Assay used: immunoSEQ multiplex PCR; TCRdb lists only in-frame clones, some missing. The table shows tens of thousands of clones, with roughly 76% occurring only once. This clonotype was sampled from a person in their sixties with lung adenocarcinoma. Sequenced sample: FFPE invasive lung adenocarcinoma tissue. This chain joins TRBV5-1 and TRBJ2-1, with D possibly being TRBD1 (5 bases). The DNA for the CDR3 is TGCGCCAGCAGAAAGGGGCCACTAACCTACAATGAGCAGTTCTTC. It yields the protein CASRKGPLTYNEQFF.